The 28 T cell receptor beta chains below come from one sample, sequenced in a study of shared clonotypes between healthy human individuals. Clones were read by immunoSEQ multiplex PCR, and TCRdb kept only the in-frame ones, dropping some. The repertoire holds around 1,000,000 clones, with 60% to 85% as singletons. The sequencing input was memory CD4+ T cells from PBMCs. The sample's subset: CD45RA-negative fraction. The receptors here all came from a man in his late teens or twenties in good health. Some clones in this sample may be carry-over from other donors' samples.

This clone was observed a handful of times. Other DNA sequences within the sample encode an identical CDR3. The chain couples TRBV28 to TRBJ2-1, with 9 bases that match TRBD2. After removal of 6 bases from V and 3 bases from J, the junction contained 3 bases not matched to a gene. The germline gives CDR1 MDHEN, CDR2 SYDVKM. This CDR3 region has 14 residues. The CDR3 nucleotides are TGTGCCAGCAGGTCACTAGCGGGCTACAATGAGCAGTTCTTC. It specifies CASRSLAGYNEQFF.

This clone was observed at least ten times. This chain links TRBV5-1 with TRBJ2-7; D may match TRBD1 or TRBD2 (6 bases each). The CDR3 length is 13 residues. V dropped 6 bases and J dropped 6 bases, with 16 bases sitting between them. Per the germline V gene, CDR1 is SGHRS and CDR2 is YFSETQ. The CDR3 here is CASTVQGRSEQYF. The CDR3 nucleotides are TGCGCCAGCACCGTTCAGGGGAGGTCCGAGCAGTACTTC.

The chain links TRBV18 to TRBJ2-3, with D unresolved. The V and J ends lost 3 bases and 1 base respectively, with 20 bases between them. The germline V gene has CDR1 KGHSH and CDR2 LQKENI. This CDR3 comprises 18 residues. CDR3 loop: CASSPRGSGGSGTDTQYF. Here the CDR3 DNA reads TGTGCCAGCTCACCCCGCGGTAGTGGTGGATCGGGCACAGATACGCAGTATTTT.

In nucleotides, the CDR3 is TGCGCCAGCAGCCAAACCGTACAGGGGGCTCATTATAATTCACCCCTCCACTTT. Translating gives CASSQTVQGAHYNSPLHF. The genes are TRBV4-1 and TRBJ1-6; 9 bases agree with TRBD1. The CDR3 is 18 residues long. J lost 4 bases, V lost 2 bases, and 9 bases had no gene match. CDR1 is MGHRA and CDR2 is YSYEKL in the germline V gene.

J is TRBJ2-1 and V is TRBV2; D unclear. CDR3 length: 12 residues. V lost 5 bases, J lost 10 bases, and 12 bases lay in between. The germline V gene encodes CDR1 SNHLY and CDR2 FYNNEI. CDR3 loop: CASSLVSGEQFF. In DNA, the CDR3 is TGTGCCAGCAGTCTAGTTAGTGGAGAGCAGTTCTTC.

V gene TRBV5-4 combines with J gene TRBJ1-3; TRBD1 is a possible D gene (6 bases). In germline, CDR1 is SGHNT, CDR2 YYREEE (reference sequence). The CDR3 runs 15 residues. Trimming took 4 bases from V and 0 from J, leaving 11 bases between them. DNA for the CDR3: TGTGCCAGCAGCCCGGACAGCTTCTCTGGAAACACCATATATTTT. Protein product: CASSPDSFSGNTIYF.

The chain couples TRBV6-5 to TRBJ2-7; 10 bases agree with TRBD2. Germline V lookup: CDR1 MNHEY, CDR2 SVGAGI. V lost 0 bases, J lost 0 bases, and 2 bases stayed unmatched. This CDR3 has 16 residues. For the CDR3, the DNA is TGTGCCAGCAGTTACTCGGGACTAGCGATCTCCTACGAGCAGTACTTC. Its translation is CASSYSGLAISYEQYF.

The V call is TRBV27, the J call TRBJ2-7; TRBD1 might be the D (6 bases). V was trimmed by 5 bases and J by 6 bases, leaving 14 bases between them. The CDR3 is 13 amino acids. Germline V gives CDR1 MNHEY, CDR2 SMNVEV (reference sequence). CDR3 coding DNA: TGTGCCAGCAGTCCACTGGACAGTCGCGAGCAGTACTTC. Its translation: CASSPLDSREQYF.

In its sample, this clone was seen a few times. The V call is TRBV28, the J call TRBJ2-3, with D perhaps matching TRBD1 (6 bases). The CDR3 spans 14 residues. Germline-derived CDR1 and CDR2 are MDHEN and SYDVKM. V lost 8 bases and J lost 1, with 13 bases in between. CDR3 bases: TGTGCCAGCGGAAAAGGGGGTGGCACAGATACGCAGTATTTT. This codes for CASGKGGGTDTQYF.

The chain has TRBV6-5 and TRBJ2-5, with D unresolved. The ends were cut back, 5 bases at V and 1 base at J, with 8 bases in the middle. Germline CDR1 and CDR2: MNHEY and SVGAGI. This CDR3 is built from 13 residues. In DNA, the CDR3 is TGTGCCAGCAGTCGCCGGCCCCAAGAGACCCAGTACTTC. Translation gives CASSRRPQETQYF.

This rearrangement joins TRBV18 to TRBJ2-6, with a possible D match to TRBD1 (6 bases). There are 18 residues in the CDR3. Looked up from germline, CDR1 is KGHSH and CDR2 is LQKENI. V lost 3 bases to trimming and J lost 0 bases, with 15 bases between them. Written as DNA, the CDR3 is TGTGCCAGCTCACCTTCACAGGGTACGAGCTCTGGGGCCAACGTCCTGACTTTC. This gives the protein CASSPSQGTSSGANVLTF.

The chain joins TRBV4-1 to TRBJ2-2; D is ambiguous. Germline CDR1 is MGHRA and CDR2 is YSYEKL. V shed 1 base and J shed 4 bases, with 7 bases lying between them. The CDR3 is 14 residues long. Here the CDR3 reads CASSQGLGTGELFF. In DNA form, the CDR3 reads TGCGCCAGCAGCCAAGGATTGGGCACCGGGGAGCTGTTTTTT.

The chain uses TRBV28 and TRBJ2-1, with 11 positions matching TRBD2. CDR1 is MDHEN, CDR2 SYDVKM, per germline. CDR3 length: 19 residues. With V trimmed by 4 bases and J by 0 bases, 11 bases remained unmatched. The CDR3: CASSSTGTSGYRSYNEQFF. CDR3 DNA: TGTGCCAGCAGTTCCACCGGGACTAGCGGATATCGCTCCTACAATGAGCAGTTCTTC.

The chain couples TRBV6-6 to TRBJ2-7, with unresolved D. Between the trimmed V and J ends, which lost 5 bases and 2 bases, there was a span of 10 bases. Germline V gives CDR1 MNHNY, CDR2 SVGAGI (reference sequence). CDR3 size: 13 residues. The CDR3 loop reads CASSIRTAYEQYF. The CDR3 DNA reads TGTGCCAGCAGTATCCGAACCGCCTACGAGCAGTACTTC.

The table lists this clone with a few counts. V is TRBV6-6 and J is TRBJ2-7; D is ambiguous. Trimming pared 2 bases from V and 2 bases from J, leaving 7 bases between. The CDR3 consists of 13 residues. CDR1 is MNHNY, CDR2 SVGAGI, per germline (reference sequence). This chain's CDR3 is CASSYAKTYEQYF. The CDR3 bases are TGTGCCAGCAGTTACGCTAAGACCTACGAGCAGTACTTC.

This chain's CDR3 is CASSPRRLASETQYF. In DNA form, the CDR3 reads TGTGCCAGCAGCCCACGGCGGCTCGCCTCAGAGACCCAGTACTTC. The chain recombines TRBV7-2 with TRBJ2-5; D is ambiguous. The V and J ends lost 5 bases and 4 bases respectively, with 17 bases between them. The CDR3 is 15 amino acids. Per germline, CDR1 SGHTA and CDR2 FQGNSA.

The chain combines TRBV7-7 with TRBJ2-7, with D possibly being TRBD2 (6 bases). The germline V and J ends were trimmed by 5 bases and 0 bases, with 14 bases remaining between them. The CDR3 runs to 15 residues. Germline V gives CDR1 SSHAT, CDR2 FNYEAQ (reference sequence). The DNA of the CDR3 is TGTGCCAGCAGCCTGGGGACTGGGAGCTCCTACGAGCAGTACTTC. Protein sequence: CASSLGTGSSYEQYF.

This sequence joins TRBV5-1 and TRBJ2-7; tentatively, D is TRBD2 (6 bases). Per germline, CDR1 SGHRS and CDR2 YFSETQ. Trimming took off 0 bases at V and 5 bases at J, with 18 bases between the two ends. The CDR3 runs to 16 residues. The CDR3 nucleotides read TGCGCCAGCAGCTTGGTGGTGGGCGGGACGTGGCACGAGCAGTACTTC. Translating it yields CASSLVVGGTWHEQYF.

The sample holds one count of this clone. The CDR3 end shows no conserved phenylalanine or tryptophan, and so a read error is likely. The limits of the CDR3 on the DNA are not certain, so only TCRdb's listed CDR3 is given. V gene TRBV18 combines with J gene TRBJ1-1; the DNA was not used to check the table's D call, TRBD1. Germline CDR1 reads KGHSH; CDR2 reads LQKENI. The CDR3 is 13 amino acids long, termini counted. The CDR3 here is CASSPTTLAQGHL.

This clone has a handful of counts. The rearrangement joins TRBV6-1 to TRBJ1-1; D gene unclear. Germline V lookup: CDR1 MNHNS, CDR2 SASEGT. CDR3 length: 14 amino acids. V was trimmed by 4 bases and J by 3 bases, leaving 12 bases between them. CDR3 sequence: CASSVGRAHTEAFF. The CDR3 nucleotides are TGTGCCAGCAGTGTAGGCCGGGCACACACTGAAGCTTTCTTT.

The chain recombines TRBV30 with TRBJ2-7, with 9 bases aligning to TRBD2. The length of the CDR3 is 13 residues. J gave up 6 bases and V 0 bases, and 3 bases lay outside the gene matches. Germline CDR1 is GTSNPN and CDR2 is SVGIG (reference sequence). CDR3 region: CAWSVRREGEQYF. In nucleotides, the CDR3 is TGTGCCTGGAGTGTACGGCGGGAGGGCGAGCAGTACTTC.

This chain links TRBV7-2 with TRBJ2-7, with D possibly TRBD2 on 6 matching bases. In germline, CDR1 is SGHTA, CDR2 FQGNSA. V shed 4 bases and J shed 6 bases, with 13 bases lying between them. The CDR3 sequence is 13 residues long. The CDR3 spells CASSSRLGGEQYF. In DNA, the CDR3 is TGTGCCAGCAGCTCACGACTAGGCGGCGAGCAGTACTTC.

V gene TRBV6-5 combines with J gene TRBJ2-1, with no clear D. This CDR3 contains 15 residues. The germline CDR1 and CDR2 sequences are MNHEY and SVGAGI. Trimming cost V 2 bases and J 5 bases, with 13 bases left between them. As DNA, the CDR3 is TGTGCCAGCAGTTACCGAAAGGCTGGGGACAATGAGCAGTTCTTC. Protein product: CASSYRKAGDNEQFF.

The CDR3 loop is CASSPSGRASNEQFF. CDR3 sequence (DNA): TGTGCCAGCAGCCCGAGCGGGAGGGCCTCCAATGAGCAGTTCTTC. The rearrangement joins TRBV7-3 to TRBJ2-1; TRBD2 matches at 10 bases. Germline values: CDR1 SGHTA, CDR2 FQGTGA. V shed 5 bases and J 6 bases; nucleotides not matched to a gene: 7. The CDR3 totals 15 residues.

As concerns this clone: Other DNA variants within this sample encode the same CDR3. The chain links TRBV5-1 to TRBJ2-7; no clear D. Germline CDR1 and CDR2: SGHRS and YFSETQ. V shed 0 bases and J shed 2 bases, with 9 bases lying between them. The CDR3 runs to 14 residues. The CDR3 region is CASSLAAGPYEQYF. The CDR3 bases are TGCGCCAGCAGCTTGGCCGCAGGCCCCTACGAGCAGTACTTC.

This chain joins TRBV7-2 and TRBJ2-1, with D tentatively TRBD2 (6 bases). This CDR3 has 21 residues. V gave up 0 bases and J gave up 5 bases, with 29 bases separating them. Germline V CDR1 and CDR2: SGHTA, FQGNSA. CDR3 DNA sequence: TGTGCCAGCAGCTTAGCGTCCGGGACTGGGCATCATTATACGACGAACAATGAGCAGTTCTTC. Its protein product is CASSLASGTGHHYTTNNEQFF. The full variable domain, in which reference TRBV7-2 and TRBJ2-1 provide the parts outside the CDR3, is GAGVSQSPSNKVTEKGKDVELRCDPISGHTALYWYRQSLGQGLEFLIYFQGNSAPDKSGLPSDRFSAERTGGSVSTLTIQRTQQEDSAVYLCASSLASGTGHHYTTNNEQFFGPGTRLTVL.

This clone was counted many times. This chain uses TRBV5-3 with TRBJ2-1; D remains unclear. TRBV5-3 counts as an open reading frame of uncertain function. The germline V and J ends were trimmed by 7 bases and 8 bases, with 4 bases remaining between them. The CDR3 has 9 amino acids. DNA of the CDR3: TGTGCCAGAGGGGATGAGCAGTTCTTC. Its translation is CARGDEQFF.

This chain links TRBV6-6 with TRBJ1-5, with D possibly being TRBD1 (5 bases). Trimming shortened V by 5 bases and J by 2 bases, and 16 bases separated the two germline ends. The germline gives CDR1 MNHNY, CDR2 SVGAGI (reference sequence). There are 16 residues in the CDR3. The CDR3 region has the DNA TGTGCCAGCAGTCGATCGCCGGGAGGGGGCAATCAGCCCCAGCATTTT. Its translation is CASSRSPGGGNQPQHF.